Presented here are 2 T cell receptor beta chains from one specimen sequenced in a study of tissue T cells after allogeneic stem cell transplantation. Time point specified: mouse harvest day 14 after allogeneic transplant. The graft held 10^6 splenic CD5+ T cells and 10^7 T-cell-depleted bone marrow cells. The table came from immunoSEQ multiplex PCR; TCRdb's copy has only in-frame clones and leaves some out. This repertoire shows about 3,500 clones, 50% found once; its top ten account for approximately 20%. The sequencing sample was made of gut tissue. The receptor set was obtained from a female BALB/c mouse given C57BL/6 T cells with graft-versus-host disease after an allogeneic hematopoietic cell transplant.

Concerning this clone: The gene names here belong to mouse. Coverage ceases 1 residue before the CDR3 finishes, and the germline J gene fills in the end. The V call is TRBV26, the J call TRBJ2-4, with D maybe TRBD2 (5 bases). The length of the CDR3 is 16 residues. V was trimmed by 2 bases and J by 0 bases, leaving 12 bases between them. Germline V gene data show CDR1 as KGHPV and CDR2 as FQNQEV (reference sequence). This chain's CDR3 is CASSLLGGTSQNTLYF. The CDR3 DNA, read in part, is TGTGCCAGCAGTCTGCTGGGAGGAACTAGTCAAAACACCTTGTAC.

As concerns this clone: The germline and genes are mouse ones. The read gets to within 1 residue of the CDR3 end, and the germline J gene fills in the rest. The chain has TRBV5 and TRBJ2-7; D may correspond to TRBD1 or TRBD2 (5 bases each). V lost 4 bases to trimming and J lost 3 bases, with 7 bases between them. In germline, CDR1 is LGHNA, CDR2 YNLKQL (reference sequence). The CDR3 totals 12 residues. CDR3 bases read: TGTGCCAGCAGCCGGGGCAACTATGAACAGTAC. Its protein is CASSRGNYEQY. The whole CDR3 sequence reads CASSRGNYEQYF.